One sample yielded the 25 T cell receptor beta chains listed below, sequenced in a study of cytomegalovirus exposure and HLA in healthy donors. The PCR ran on 60 Vbeta and 13 Jbeta primers. Profiled with immunoSEQ multiplex PCR; TCRdb holds only in-frame clones, not every one. The table has approximately 100,000 clones, roughly 80% seen once. The sample consisted of PBMCs. The receptors shown here come from a man aged 50-60 years in good health and CMV-seronegative.

The chain uses TRBV4-1 and TRBJ1-4; TRBD1 might be the D (6 bases). The germline CDR1 and CDR2 sequences are MGHRA and YSYEKL. Trimming removed 11 bases from V and 8 bases from J, with 12 bases in between. The CDR3 consists of 11 residues. CDR3 sequence (DNA): TGCGCCTCCCGGGACACCGAAAAACTGTTTTTT. Its translation is CASRDTEKLFF.

The chain couples TRBV7-9 to TRBJ1-1, with D possibly TRBD1 on 6 matching bases. Per the germline V gene, CDR1 is SEHNR and CDR2 is FQNEAQ (reference sequence). V shed 1 base and J shed 0 bases, with 18 bases lying between them. The CDR3 contains 18 residues. The CDR3 bases are TGTGCCAGCAGCTTAGAGGGGGGGATCGTCCGCATGAACACTGAAGCTTTCTTT. Its protein is CASSLEGGIVRMNTEAFF.

The chain carries TRBV30 and TRBJ1-2; 9 nucleotides line up with TRBD1. CDR3 length equals 15 residues. The germline gives CDR1 GTSNPN, CDR2 SVGIG (reference sequence). V was pared by 0 bases and J by 4 bases, with 6 bases of the junction left unmatched. CDR3 loop: CAWSVTGQGFYGYTF. CDR3 nucleotides: TGTGCCTGGAGTGTAACGGGACAGGGTTTCTATGGCTACACCTTC.

The J gene is TRBJ2-2, the V gene TRBV7-8; 11 bases are a match to TRBD2. After removal of 2 bases from V and 6 bases from J, the junction contained 2 bases not matched to a gene. The CDR3 has 15 residues. CDR1 SGHVS and CDR2 FQNEAQ come from the germline V gene. CDR3 sequence reads: CASSLIAGGPGELFF. In DNA form, the CDR3 reads TGTGCCAGCAGCTTAATAGCGGGGGGGCCCGGGGAGCTGTTTTTT.

This chain connects TRBV28 to TRBJ2-5; tentatively, D is TRBD1 (6 bases). CDR1 and CDR2 (germline): MDHEN, SYDVKM. V was cut by 1 base and J by 4 bases, with 10 bases left in between. The CDR3 loop spans 14 amino acids. The CDR3 DNA sequence: TGTGCCAGCAGTTTATTTGCAGGGGCAGAGACCCAGTACTTC. It translates to CASSLFAGAETQYF.

This clone was seen once. The chain carries TRBV10-3 and TRBJ1-2, with unresolved D. Trimming removed 3 bases from V and 3 bases from J, with 5 bases in between. The CDR3 runs to 12 residues. Germline loops: CDR1 ENHRY, CDR2 SYGVKD. As DNA, the CDR3 is TGTGCCATCAGTGACCCCGACTATGGCTACACCTTC. Encoded protein: CAISDPDYGYTF.

The chain has TRBV7-2 and TRBJ2-3, with 8 bases that match TRBD1. CDR1 is SGHTA, CDR2 FQGNSA, per germline. CDR3 size: 15 residues. The V segment lost 5 bases and the J segment 4 bases; nucleotides outside the gene matches: 8. CDR3 coding DNA: TGTGCCAGCAGCCTACAGGGGGTCGAGGCAGATACGCAGTATTTT. Its translation: CASSLQGVEADTQYF.

The chain uses TRBV19 and TRBJ2-5; 10 bases agree with TRBD2. The length of the CDR3 is 14 residues. The germline V gene encodes CDR1 LNHDA and CDR2 SQIVND (reference sequence). With V trimmed by 5 bases and J by 5 bases, 5 bases remained unmatched. The CDR3 DNA follows: TGTGCCAGTAGTGGTAGCGGGGGGCGGGAGACCCAGTACTTC. As protein: CASSGSGGRETQYF. Full variable domain (remainder filled in from reference TRBV19 and TRBJ2-5): DGGITQSPKYLFRKEGQNVTLSCEQNLNHDAMYWYRQDPGQGLRLIYYSQIVNDFQKGDIAEGYSVSREKKESFPLTVTSAQKNPTAFYLCASSGSGGRETQYFGPGTRLLVL.

Notes on this clone: Compared with germline, one end of the junction differs, possibly owing to a read error. The rearrangement joins TRBV7-9 to TRBJ1-4; 8 nucleotides align to TRBD1. This CDR3 is built from 14 residues. CDR1 is SEHNR, CDR2 FQNEAQ, per germline (reference sequence). CDR3 in amino acids: CSSSFGTGGIKLFF. As DNA, the CDR3 is TGTTCCAGCAGCTTTGGGACAGGAGGGATAAAACTGTTTTTT.

This clone has only a few counts. The chain carries TRBV7-9 and TRBJ1-1; maybe TRBD1 (5 bases). The CDR3 loop spans 13 amino acids. V gave up 6 bases and J gave up 3 bases, with 11 bases separating them. CDR1 SEHNR and CDR2 FQNEAQ come from the germline V gene (reference sequence). CDR3 DNA sequence: TGTGCCAGCAGAGGGGTTTGGGACACTGAAGCTTTCTTT. Encoded protein: CASRGVWDTEAFF.

In the case of this clone: In the same sample, other DNA sequences code for this CDR3. The V gene is TRBV7-9, the J gene TRBJ2-2, with D possibly being TRBD2 (7 bases). The germline V and J ends were trimmed by 2 bases and 4 bases, with 14 bases remaining between them. Germline assignment: CDR1 SEHNR and CDR2 FQNEAQ (reference sequence). The CDR3 extends over 16 amino acids. The CDR3 reads CASSLLGGARTGELFF. DNA for the CDR3: TGTGCCAGCAGCTTATTGGGGGGGGCGCGCACCGGGGAGCTGTTTTTT. Full variable domain (remainder filled in from reference TRBV7-9 and TRBJ2-2): DTGVSQNPRHKITKRGQNVTFRCDPISEHNRLYWYRQTLGQGPEFLTYFQNEAQLEKSRLLSDRFSAERPKGSFSTLEIQRTEQGDSAMYLCASSLLGGARTGELFFGEGSRLTVL.

The gene calls are TRBV4-1 and TRBJ1-1, with TRBD1 matching over 8 bases. This CDR3 comprises 14 residues. The V gene end was trimmed by 4 bases and the J gene end by 8 bases; junction bases not matched to a gene: 9. Per the germline V gene, CDR1 is MGHRA and CDR2 is YSYEKL. This CDR3 is CASSPMDREREAFF. In DNA, the CDR3 is TGCGCCAGCAGCCCGATGGACAGGGAGAGGGAAGCTTTCTTT.

The sample holds a few counts of this clone. V is TRBV4-1 and J is TRBJ1-4; D call uncertain. Trimming took off 4 bases at V and 8 bases at J, with 11 bases between the two ends. Germline-derived CDR1 and CDR2 are MGHRA and YSYEKL. The CDR3 is made up of 13 amino acids. The CDR3 bases are TGCGCCAGCAGCCTCCTCGAGAGGGAAAAACTGTTTTTT. It translates to CASSLLEREKLFF.

This chain joins TRBV7-3 and TRBJ2-1; possible D gene TRBD2, 5 bases. Per the germline V gene, CDR1 is SGHTA and CDR2 is FQGTGA. This CDR3 spans 13 amino acids. With 1 base removed from V and 7 bases from J, the gap between germline ends came to 8 bases. CDR3 nucleotide sequence: TGTGCCAGCAGCTTAAGTCGGGGTAATGAGCAGTTCTTC. This gives the protein CASSLSRGNEQFF.

The V and J genes are TRBV29-1 and TRBJ2-2, with TRBD1 matching over 10 bases. The ends lost 6 bases at V and 7 bases at J; junction bases unmatched: 2. CDR1 and CDR2 (germline): SQVTM, ANQGSEA. CDR3 length: 12 residues. CDR3 DNA sequence: TGCAGCGTGGGACAGGGGAACGGGGAGCTGTTTTTT. This translates into CSVGQGNGELFF.

V is TRBV27 and J is TRBJ2-2, with a possible D match to TRBD2 (6 bases). Trimming left V 7 bases short and J 4 bases short, with 19 bases between. This CDR3 has 16 residues. Germline values: CDR1 MNHEY, CDR2 SMNVEV (reference sequence). Written as DNA, the CDR3 is TGTGCCAGCACAAAAGGGTGGGGGGTCAGCACCGGGGAGCTGTTTTTT. Protein sequence: CASTKGWGVSTGELFF.

The chain combines TRBV4-1 with TRBJ1-2, with a possible D match to TRBD1 (5 bases). The germline V gene encodes CDR1 MGHRA and CDR2 YSYEKL. The CDR3 length is 15 residues. The germline V and J ends were trimmed by 1 base and 5 bases, with 14 bases remaining between them. This CDR3 reads CASSQASQGGYGYTF. CDR3 DNA: TGCGCCAGCAGCCAAGCGTCGCAGGGTGGATATGGCTACACCTTC.

V gene TRBV7-2 combines with J gene TRBJ1-5; D not certain. The germline V and J ends were trimmed by 1 base and 5 bases, with 6 bases remaining between them. The CDR3 is made up of 13 amino acids. From germline, CDR1 is SGHTA and CDR2 FQGNSA. CDR3 sequence reads: CASSLGPDQPQHF. In nucleotides, the CDR3 is TGTGCCAGCAGCTTAGGGCCCGATCAGCCCCAGCATTTT. Combining the CDR3 with reference TRBV7-2 and TRBJ1-5 gives the whole variable domain GAGVSQSPSNKVTEKGKDVELRCDPISGHTALYWYRQSLGQGLEFLIYFQGNSAPDKSGLPSDRFSAERTGGSVSTLTIQRTQQEDSAVYLCASSLGPDQPQHFGDGTRLSIL.

The CDR3 region is CASSLAGGQETQYF. The CDR3 nucleotides read TGTGCCAGCAGCTTAGCGGGGGGACAAGAGACCCAGTACTTC. This rearrangement joins TRBV7-6 to TRBJ2-5; weak D call: TRBD2 (6 bases). The V end was cut by 0 bases, the J end by 2 bases, with 7 bases between. The germline CDR1 and CDR2 sequences are SGHVS and FNYEAQ. CDR3 length: 14 amino acids. The full variable domain, with the rest looked up from reference TRBV7-6 and TRBJ2-5, is GAGVSQSPRYKVTKRGQDVALRCDPISGHVSLYWYRQALGQGPEFLTYFNYEAQQDKSGLPNDRFSAERPEGSISTLTIQRTEQRDSAMYRCASSLAGGQETQYFGPGTRLLVL.

J is TRBJ2-7 and V is TRBV27; TRBD1 aligns across 8 bases. Looked up from germline, CDR1 is MNHEY and CDR2 is SMNVEV (reference sequence). This CDR3 has 13 amino acids. The junction had 5 bases not matched to a gene; V was cut back by 5 bases and J by 5 bases. The CDR3 loop is CASSPGTGHEQYV. The CDR3, as DNA: TGTGCCAGCAGTCCCGGGACAGGTCACGAGCAGTACGTC.

The chain links TRBV7-9 to TRBJ2-3; D possibly corresponds to TRBD1 (6 bases). Germline V gene data show CDR1 as SEHNR and CDR2 as FQNEAQ (reference sequence). This CDR3 is 15 amino acids long. Trimming removed 0 bases at V and 2 bases at J, with 9 bases between. The CDR3 loop is CASSLAGAPTDTQYF. The CDR3 region has the DNA TGTGCCAGCAGCTTAGCGGGGGCTCCCACAGATACGCAGTATTTT.

This sequence joins TRBV29-1 and TRBJ1-2, with D hard to call. The CDR3 contains 12 residues. Germline CDR1 SQVTM, CDR2 ANQGSEA. V was shortened by 4 bases and J by 6 bases, with 12 bases between the two germline ends. CDR3 in amino acids: CSVVGGEDGYTF. The CDR3 bases are TGCAGCGTTGTCGGAGGAGAGGATGGCTACACCTTC.

The chain combines TRBV18 with TRBJ2-5; TRBD2 agrees at 7 bases. V lost 3 bases to trimming and J lost 4 bases; unmatched junction nucleotides: 14. Germline CDR1 KGHSH, CDR2 LQKENI. The CDR3 extends over 17 amino acids. The CDR3: CASSPGASGEGSETQYF. In DNA form, the CDR3 reads TGTGCCAGCTCACCGGGCGCTAGCGGAGAAGGATCAGAGACCCAGTACTTC.

This clone was picked up a small number of times. This chain joins TRBV2 and TRBJ1-1; 9 bases fit TRBD1. The germline V gene has CDR1 SNHLY and CDR2 FYNNEI. The CDR3 totals 14 residues. V dropped 8 bases and J dropped 0; count of bases not matched to a gene: 4. CDR3 DNA sequence: TGTGCCAGCCACAGGGGGCCCGTGAACACTGAAGCTTTCTTT. Translation: CASHRGPVNTEAFF. The whole variable domain, filled in from reference TRBV2 and TRBJ1-1, reads EPEVTQTPSHQVTQMGQEVILRCVPISNHLYFYWYRQILGQKVEFLVSFYNNEISEKSEIFDDQFSVERPDGSNFTLKIRSTKLEDSAMYFCASHRGPVNTEAFFGQGTRLTVV.

CDR3 sequence: CASSFRQGGTGELFF. CDR3 DNA: TGTGCCAGCAGCTTTAGACAGGGAGGCACCGGGGAGCTGTTTTTT. The V call is TRBV11-2, the J call TRBJ2-2; maybe TRBD1 (7 bases). CDR1 and CDR2 (germline): SGHAT, FQNNGV. V dropped 3 bases and J dropped 4 bases, with 12 bases sitting between them. The CDR3 sequence is 15 residues long. Looking up the rest from reference TRBV11-2 and TRBJ2-2 gives the full variable domain: EAGVAQSPRYKIIEKRQSVAFWCNPISGHATLYWYQQILGQGPKLLIQFQNNGVVDDSQLPKDRFSAERLKGVDSTLKIQPAKLEDSAVYLCASSFRQGGTGELFFGEGSRLTVL.